This T cell receptor beta chain was identified during a study of sequential checkpoint blockade in melanoma. In the study overall: Patients were randomized 1:1 to nivolumab-then-ipilimumab or ipilimumab-then-nivolumab first-line. Each arm's sequence ended with maintenance nivolumab.

The CDR3 length is 14 residues. CDR1 is SEHNR and CDR2 is FQNEAQ in the germline V gene (reference sequence). With 9 bases clipped from V and 5 bases from J, the junction kept 10 bases outside the gene matches. In its sample, this clone was seen a few times. Treatment described: randomized to nivolumab then ipilimumab (arm A) or the reverse (arm B). Patients had received no earlier DNA-damaging chemotherapy. PBMC sorting kept live CD3+CD8+ cells without CD19 or CD56. This table comes from immunoSEQ multiplex PCR, and its TCRdb copy is limited to in-frame clones, with some not included. The sample shows 13,000 to 15,000 clones, 52% of them seen only once.

The clonotype comes from a human donor with melanoma. The rearrangement links TRBV7-9 to TRBJ1-2; 9 nucleotides agree with TRBD1. The sample in question was CD8+ T cells sorted from blood (inferred from file names), obtained from a patient given nivolumab and ipilimumab in sequence. The CDR3 region has the DNA TGTGCCAGTATAAACAGGGGGCGCCGGTATGGCTACACCTTC. Translated: CASINRGRRYGYTF.